The entry below describes one TCR beta chain. This record belongs to a study of PD-L1 blockade in urothelial cancer. CDR3 size: 15 residues. Germline trimming cut 2 bases from V and 5 bases from J; bases unmatched to any gene: 6. Germline assignment: CDR1 MNHNS and CDR2 SASEGT. The data were produced by immunoSEQ multiplex PCR, yet TCRdb's version contains in-frame clones alone and is incomplete. The sample records 27,000 or so clones, around 86% being singletons. The study collected 1 to 8 samples per patient, pretreatment and on-treatment. This sequence joins TRBV6-1 and TRBJ1-5, with 7 bases that match TRBD1. Specimen: PBMCs, collected around atezolizumab (anti-PD-L1) treatment. The sequence came from a man between 45 and 60 years old with urothelial cancer. In DNA form, the CDR3 reads TGTGCCAGCAGTGAATGGGGGCAGGGGGATCAGCCCCAGCATTTT. Translation gives CASSEWGQGDQPQHF.